Below are 20 T cell receptor beta chains sequenced from a single sample in a study of beta chain features in type 1 diabetes. Every isolated RNA sample was fully reverse transcribed, so sequencing captured expressed TCRB transcripts. This table comes from immunoSEQ multiplex PCR, and its TCRdb copy is limited to in-frame clones, with some not included. The repertoire holds 970,000 or so clones, with roughly 16% as singletons. The sample was naive CD4+ T cells from blood. Every receptor here comes from a woman aged 18-29 years in good health.

The chain links TRBV7-2 to TRBJ2-3, with a tentative D call TRBD1 (6 bases). Germline V gene sequence: CDR1 SGHTA, CDR2 FQGNSA. The CDR3 is made up of 15 amino acids. Deletions cut 0 bases from V and 6 bases from J, with 13 bases between. The chain's CDR3 is CASSLAPTGWDTQYF. The CDR3 DNA follows: TGTGCCAGCAGCTTAGCTCCCACAGGGTGGGATACGCAGTATTTT.

The gene calls are TRBV5-6 and TRBJ1-2; D perhaps matches TRBD1 (5 bases). The CDR3 spans 16 residues. The ends were cut back, 0 bases at V and 9 bases at J, with 21 bases in the middle. Germline assignment: CDR1 SGHDT and CDR2 YYEEEE. CDR3 in DNA: TGTGCCAGCAGCTTGGATTCTTGGGGGAGGTCTGACAGCTACACCTTC. Translated: CASSLDSWGRSDSYTF.

This chain links TRBV6-5 with TRBJ2-1, with a possible D match to TRBD2 (6 bases). This CDR3 spans 15 amino acids. The germline V gene has CDR1 MNHEY and CDR2 SVGAGI. V gave up 6 bases and J gave up 7 bases, with 19 bases separating them. CDR3 residues: CASRQTGTGVNEQFF. The DNA for the CDR3 is TGTGCCAGCAGGCAAACCGGGACTGGGGTTAATGAGCAGTTCTTC.

The J gene is TRBJ1-5, the V gene TRBV7-9, with 8 bases identical to TRBD1. The CDR3 contains 16 residues. Germline V lookup: CDR1 SEHNR, CDR2 FQNEAQ (reference sequence). Germline trimming cut 4 bases from V and 8 bases from J; bases unmatched to any gene: 13. This chain's CDR3 is CASSSTGGSGREPQHF. In DNA form, the CDR3 reads TGTGCCAGCAGCTCCACAGGGGGATCTGGTCGGGAGCCCCAGCATTTT. The full variable domain, rest sourced from reference TRBV7-9 and TRBJ1-5, is DTGVSQNPRHKITKRGQNVTFRCDPISEHNRLYWYRQTLGQGPEFLTYFQNEAQLEKSRLLSDRFSAERPKGSFSTLEIQRTEQGDSAMYLCASSSTGGSGREPQHFGDGTRLSIL.

The chain has TRBV7-9 and TRBJ1-4; perhaps TRBD1 as D (5 bases). V gave up 5 bases and J gave up 7 bases, with 11 bases separating them. This CDR3 has 13 amino acids. In germline, CDR1 is SEHNR, CDR2 FQNEAQ (reference sequence). The CDR3, as DNA: TGTGCCAGCAGCCAATCCGGGGGTGAAAAACTGTTTTTT. It translates to CASSQSGGEKLFF.

As DNA, the CDR3 is TGTGCCAGCAGCCAAGATGGGGACGGGAGGGCCCTTGAGCAGTTCTTC. Translation gives CASSQDGDGRALEQFF. V usage is TRBV4-2 and J usage is TRBJ2-1; 8 bases are shared with TRBD2. The V gene end was trimmed by 0 bases and the J gene end by 9 bases; junction bases not matched to a gene: 10. This CDR3 has 16 residues. Germline CDR1 reads LGHNA; CDR2 reads YNFKEQ.

This sequence joins TRBV27 and TRBJ2-7; possible D gene TRBD2, 6 bases. CDR3 length: 14 residues. The ends were cut back, 6 bases at V and 4 bases at J, with 16 bases in the middle. Germline CDR1 is MNHEY and CDR2 is SMNVEV (reference sequence). This chain's CDR3 is CASSPGGVGYEQYF. In DNA form, the CDR3 reads TGTGCCAGCAGCCCTGGCGGGGTTGGATACGAGCAGTACTTC.

This clone has a handful of counts. This chain uses TRBV4-3 with TRBJ2-7; D perhaps matches TRBD1 (7 bases). From germline, CDR1 is LGHNA and CDR2 YSLEER. This CDR3 is built from 16 residues. Trimming stripped 1 base from V and 1 base from J, with 14 bases between. The CDR3 bases are TGCGCCAGCAGCCAAGTGGGGCCAGGGGGGTCCTACGAGCAGTACTTC. It encodes CASSQVGPGGSYEQYF.

In this sample, this clone turned up a few times. The chain is built from TRBV29-1 and TRBJ1-1; 8 bases fit TRBD1. CDR3 length: 15 amino acids. The V gene end was trimmed by 5 bases and the J gene end by 1 base; junction bases not matched to a gene: 9. Germline values: CDR1 SQVTM, CDR2 ANQGSEA. CDR3 in amino acids: CSVQGIDRGNTEAFF. CDR3 DNA: TGCAGCGTTCAGGGAATAGACAGGGGGAACACTGAAGCTTTCTTT.

Only a few counts were recorded for this clone. V usage is TRBV7-9 and J usage is TRBJ1-4; D uncertain. Trimming took 0 bases from V and 8 from J, leaving 7 bases between them. Per the germline V gene, CDR1 is SEHNR and CDR2 is FQNEAQ (reference sequence). The CDR3 loop spans 13 amino acids. The CDR3 here is CASSLAGWEKLFF. The CDR3 region has the DNA TGTGCCAGCAGCTTAGCGGGCTGGGAAAAACTGTTTTTT.

V is TRBV10-3 and J is TRBJ1-2, with 7 bases identical to TRBD1. V shed 2 bases and J 0 bases; nucleotides not matched to a gene: 0. Germline CDR1 is ENHRY and CDR2 is SYGVKD. This CDR3 spans 14 amino acids. Written as DNA, the CDR3 is TGTGCCATCAGTGAGACAGGGGCTAACTATGGCTACACCTTC. Amino acid sequence: CAISETGANYGYTF.

This clone occurred a few times. The chain employs TRBV19 and TRBJ2-7; 14 positions agree with TRBD2. Germline V gene sequence: CDR1 LNHDA, CDR2 SQIVND (reference sequence). This CDR3 region has 17 residues. V was clipped by 3 bases and J by 2 bases; unmatched bases: 6. CDR3 nucleotide sequence: TGTGCCAGTAGTATCGGACTAGCGGGAGGAGCGACCTACGAGCAGTACTTC. It is translated as CASSIGLAGGATYEQYF.

This clone was found a few times. The chain links TRBV19 to TRBJ2-3; 12 nucleotides match TRBD2. The germline CDR1 and CDR2 sequences are LNHDA and SQIVND (reference sequence). J gave up 0 bases and V 5 bases, and 12 bases lay outside the gene matches. This CDR3 region has 19 residues. CDR3 DNA sequence: TGTGCCAGTAGTCGAGCTAGCGGGAGGGCCGGAAGGAGCACAGATACGCAGTATTTT. Translation: CASSRASGRAGRSTDTQYF.

This clone was detected only a few times. The V and J genes are TRBV25-1 and TRBJ2-5; 7 nucleotides line up with TRBD2. The V gene end was trimmed by 9 bases and the J gene end by 5 bases; junction bases not matched to a gene: 18. The CDR3 is 16 amino acids. Germline assignment: CDR1 MGHDK and CDR2 SYGVNS. This CDR3 is CASSANPAGAQETQYF. The CDR3 DNA reads TGTGCCAGTTCAGCCAACCCTGCGGGAGCACAGGAGACCCAGTACTTC. The entire variable domain, with the rest obtained from reference TRBV25-1 and TRBJ2-5, is as follows: EADIYQTPRYLVIGTGKKITLECSQTMGHDKMYWYQQDPGMELHLIHYSYGVNSTEKGDLSSESTVSRIRTEHFPLTLESARPSHTSQYLCASSANPAGAQETQYFGPGTRLLVL.

The chain uses TRBV6-5 and TRBJ2-5, with 12 bases aligning to TRBD2. This CDR3 is built from 15 residues. Trimming removed 6 bases from V and 4 bases from J; junction bases left unmatched: 6. Germline V lookup: CDR1 MNHEY, CDR2 SVGAGI. The CDR3 sequence is CASRTLAGGSETQYF. CDR3 in DNA: TGTGCCAGCAGAACCCTAGCGGGAGGGTCAGAGACCCAGTACTTC.

This clone was detected only a few times. The J gene is TRBJ2-5, the V gene TRBV7-9; D possibly uses TRBD1 or TRBD2 (5 bases each). Between the trimmed V and J ends, which lost 5 bases and 5 bases, there was a span of 18 bases. The germline CDR1 and CDR2 sequences are SEHNR and FQNEAQ (reference sequence). The CDR3 extends over 15 amino acids. The CDR3 DNA follows: TGTGCCAGCAGCCTCTACATAGGGACCGCGGAGACCCAGTACTTC. Encoded protein: CASSLYIGTAETQYF.

This clone showed up just once. The gene calls are TRBV11-2 and TRBJ2-5, with D perhaps matching TRBD1 (5 bases). V was trimmed by 4 bases and J by 5 bases, leaving 14 bases between them. CDR3 length: 14 residues. Germline CDR1 reads SGHAT; CDR2 reads FQNNGV. The CDR3 loop reads CASSSSRTRETQYF. CDR3 sequence (DNA): TGTGCCAGCAGCTCAAGTAGGACACGGGAGACCCAGTACTTC.

This clone was detected only a few times. The chain combines TRBV10-3 with TRBJ2-7, with 9 bases that match TRBD2. CDR3 size: 15 residues. V gave up 10 bases and J gave up 4 bases; unmatched junction bases: 14. Looked up from germline, CDR1 is ENHRY and CDR2 is SYGVKD. The CDR3 DNA reads as TGTGCCACGAAACCGGCGCCGGGACTAGCTTACGAGCAGTACTTC. Translating it yields CATKPAPGLAYEQYF.

V is TRBV18 and J is TRBJ2-1, with 11 bases identical to TRBD2. There are 14 residues in the CDR3. Trimming at V came to 6 bases and at J to 8 bases, leaving 6 bases not matched to a gene. CDR1 is KGHSH, CDR2 LQKENI, per germline. The CDR3 loop reads CASSLTSGRDEQFF. The CDR3 DNA sequence: TGTGCCAGCTCGCTTACTAGCGGGAGAGATGAGCAGTTCTTC.

This clone has a handful of counts. The chain recombines TRBV4-2 with TRBJ1-2; a possible D gene is TRBD1 (5 bases). The V end was cut by 1 base, the J end by 1 base, with 13 bases between. The CDR3 runs 16 residues. The germline V gene encodes CDR1 LGHNA and CDR2 YNFKEQ. DNA for the CDR3: TGTGCCAGCAGCCAAGTAGGGACGGAAATTAACTATGGCTACACCTTC. The encoded protein is CASSQVGTEINYGYTF.